This T cell receptor beta chain is drawn from a study of PD-L1 blockade in urothelial cancer. Study-level findings and limits: Enhanced expansion of tumor-associated blood clones at 3 weeks characterized durable-benefit patients.

This clone showed up just once. Its antigen is not known. Germline CDR1 and CDR2: SNHLY and FYNNEI. This CDR3 is 14 amino acids long. The ends were cut back, 3 bases at V and 5 bases at J, with 11 bases in the middle. Time point meaning: peripheral blood 6 weeks after treatment start. The investigators introduced synthetic TCR analog templates into each PCR as spikes. The table came from immunoSEQ multiplex PCR; TCRdb's copy has only in-frame clones and leaves some out. The sample lists around 100,000 clones, under 95% occurring once. Material: PBMCs, obtained around atezolizumab (anti-PD-L1) treatment. The chain uses TRBV2 and TRBJ1-5; no firm D call. The receptor was derived from a man aged 60 to 69 with urothelial cancer. CDR3 loop: CASSEGSGDQPQHF. DNA for the CDR3: TGTGCCAGCAGTGAGGGGTCCGGGGATCAGCCCCAGCATTTT.